This T cell receptor beta chain was identified in a study of early T cells in non-severe SARS-CoV-2 infection. Overall study: Sequencing used unsorted whole-blood bulk RNA, so chains lack pairing. General study points: VDJdb matches were skewed toward anti-spike CD8 T cell responses.

Researchers attached unique molecular identifiers to individual cDNA molecules. TCRdb analysed the 5' RACE reads with MiXCR anew, one entry per CDR3 protein. The data hold around 30,000 distinct CDR3 sequences, with over 9% observed a single time. With 1 base clipped from V and 8 bases from J, the junction kept 6 bases outside the gene matches. CDR3 length: 16 amino acids. Germline V gene sequence: CDR1 SGHAT, CDR2 FQNNGV. This clonotype was counted at least ten times. The antigen remains unidentified. The chain is built from TRBV11-2 and TRBJ1-4, with TRBD1 matching 11 bases. Sequenced material: whole blood. The receptor was derived from an adult who was a healthcare worker with PCR-confirmed SARS-CoV-2 infection or an uninfected control (not recorded which). This CDR3 is CASSLAWTGGQEKLFF. CDR3 sequence (DNA): TGTGCCAGCAGCTTAGCTTGGACAGGGGGCCAGGAAAAACTGTTTTTT.